Here is one T cell receptor beta chain with its context. Its antigen is not known. TCR beta sequencing was performed on blood CD8+ and CD4+ T cells. Bulk CD8+ and CD4+ cells came from magnetic negative isolation; CD8+ TEMRA by FACS. V lost 6 bases to trimming and J lost 4 bases, with 7 bases between them. CDR1 is SEHNR, CDR2 FQNEAQ, per germline (reference sequence). The CDR3 contains 12 residues. These data belong to a study of CD8 T cells in Susac syndrome. RNA in amounts of about 0.5 to 1 ug was reverse transcribed with random hexamers. From the immunoSEQ multiplex PCR reads, TCRdb called clonotypes with MiXCR, one entry per CDR3 protein. In the table there are approximately 100,000 distinct CDR3 sequences, approximately 94% of which are singletons. Broader study findings: The authors found under 20 Susac-specific public clones in total CD8+ repertoires and roughly five in CD8+ TEMRA repertoires.

The chain carries TRBV7-9 and TRBJ1-5, with D perhaps TRBD1 (6 bases). The material sequenced was CD8+ T cells from PBMCs. This receptor was identified in a human donor with Susac syndrome. CDR3: CASRRGNQPQHF. CDR3 DNA sequence: TGTGCCAGCAGAAGGGGGAATCAGCCCCAGCATTTT. The variable domain in full, with the rest retrieved from reference TRBV7-9 and TRBJ1-5, is DTGVSQNPRHKITKRGQNVTFRCDPISEHNRLYWYRQTLGQGPEFLTYFQNEAQLEKSRLLSDRFSAERPKGSFSTLEIQRTEQGDSAMYLCASRRGNQPQHFGDGTRLSIL.